The rows below give T cell receptor beta chains drawn from one sample of a study of breast tumors, draining lymph nodes, adjacent tissues. TCRdb ran MiXCR on the multiplex PCR reads and lists one entry per CDR3 protein. The profile shows approximately 150,000 distinct CDR3 sequences, about 34% of them singletons. Sequenced material: axillary lymph node tissue. These receptors were taken from a female donor with breast cancer. Some clones in this sample may be carry-over from other donors' samples. CDR3s include the opening cysteine and the closing phenylalanine or tryptophan. A D gene is named only where the DNA matches it firmly. Clone size is given for some rows only: seen once, a few or many times, or a class if the clone is expanded.

d_call	v_call	j_call	clone_size	cdr3_nt	cdr3_aa
.	TRBV7-8	TRBJ2-1	many	TGTGCCAGCAGCTTAGGAGTTTTGGCGCACAATGAGCAGTTCTTC	CASSLGVLAHNEQFF
TRBD1	TRBV12-3/TRBV12-4	TRBJ1-5	many	TGTGCCAGCAGCCAGACAGGGTCTAAGCCCCAGCATTTT	CASSQTGSKPQHF
.	TRBV4-3	TRBJ1-2	.	TGCGCCAGCAGCCAAGACAGGGGCTCTGGAAACACCTTC	CASSQDRGSGNTF
.	TRBV2	TRBJ1-5	.	TGTGCCAGCAGTCAGGGACGGAGCAGTCAGCCCCAGCATTTT	CASSQGRSSQPQHF
TRBD2	TRBV20-1	TRBJ2-1	many	TGCAGTGCTCAGAAAAATAGCGGGGGCTCCTACAATGAGCAGTTCTTC	CSAQKNSGGSYNEQFF
.	TRBV7-7	TRBJ2-7	.	TGTGCTAGCAGCCGCTTTGGGGACTCCTACGAGCAGTACTTC	CASSRFGDSYEQYF
.	TRBV4-1	TRBJ2-1	many	TGCGCCAGCAGCCCAAACTCAAGGGTCGGCGAGCAGTTCTTC	CASSPNSRVGEQFF
TRBD1	TRBV6-6	TRBJ2-7	many	TGTGCCAGCAGTTACTCGACAGGGGGTTACGAGCAGTACTTC	CASSYSTGGYEQYF
.	TRBV6-5	TRBJ2-1	many	TGTGCCAGCAGAAGGCTAGGGAATGAGCAGTTCTTC	CASRRLGNEQFF
.	TRBV19	TRBJ2-2	many	TGTGCCAGTACCCGACCCAAGGATAGGGGAAACACCGGGGAGCTGTTTTTT	CASTRPKDRGNTGELFF
TRBD2	TRBV10-2	TRBJ2-7	many	TGCGCCAGCACCATACAAGGCGGGGGTGGGTACGAGCAGTACTTC	CASTIQGGGGYEQYF
.	TRBV20-1	TRBJ1-2	many	TGCAGTGCTGAAAACAGGGACTCGGGCTATGGCTACACCTTC	CSAENRDSGYGYTF
.	TRBV30	TRBJ1-1	.	TGTGCCTGGAGTAATGGCCCACCGAACACTGAAGCTTTCTTT	CAWSNGPPNTEAFF
.	TRBV20-1	TRBJ1-6	.	TGCAGTGCTACGGACGGAACTTCACCCCTCCACTTT	CSATDGTSPLHF
TRBD1	TRBV5-1	TRBJ2-7	.	TGCGCCAGCAGCCGGGACAGGGTGACGTACGAGCAGTACTTC	CASSRDRVTYEQYF
.	TRBV28	TRBJ2-5	.	TGTGCCAGCAGCGCCGTCAGGGGGAGGGGAGAGACCCAGTACTTC	CASSAVRGRGETQYF
.	TRBV7-6	TRBJ2-6	many	TGTGCCAGCAGCTTTGGGGCCAACGTCCTGACTTTC	CASSFGANVLTF
.	TRBV7-2	TRBJ2-4	many	TGTGCCAGCAGCATGCAGGGTATCCAAAACATTCAGTACTTC	CASSMQGIQNIQYF
.	TRBV2	TRBJ1-5	many	TGTGCCAGCAGTGAACTGGGGGGCGGCAATCAGCCCCAGCATTTT	CASSELGGGNQPQHF
.	TRBV27	TRBJ1-4	many	TGTGCCAGCAGTCCTCTGTCAGGGGCTAATGAAAAACTGTTTTTT	CASSPLSGANEKLFF
.	TRBV7-9	TRBJ1-2	many	TGTGCCAGCAGCCCAACAGGTGGTTCGGGCTATGGCTACACCTTC	CASSPTGGSGYGYTF
.	TRBV19	TRBJ1-4	.	TGTGCCAGTAGTCCCGGCCCGGGGGAAAAACTGTTTTTT	CASSPGPGEKLFF